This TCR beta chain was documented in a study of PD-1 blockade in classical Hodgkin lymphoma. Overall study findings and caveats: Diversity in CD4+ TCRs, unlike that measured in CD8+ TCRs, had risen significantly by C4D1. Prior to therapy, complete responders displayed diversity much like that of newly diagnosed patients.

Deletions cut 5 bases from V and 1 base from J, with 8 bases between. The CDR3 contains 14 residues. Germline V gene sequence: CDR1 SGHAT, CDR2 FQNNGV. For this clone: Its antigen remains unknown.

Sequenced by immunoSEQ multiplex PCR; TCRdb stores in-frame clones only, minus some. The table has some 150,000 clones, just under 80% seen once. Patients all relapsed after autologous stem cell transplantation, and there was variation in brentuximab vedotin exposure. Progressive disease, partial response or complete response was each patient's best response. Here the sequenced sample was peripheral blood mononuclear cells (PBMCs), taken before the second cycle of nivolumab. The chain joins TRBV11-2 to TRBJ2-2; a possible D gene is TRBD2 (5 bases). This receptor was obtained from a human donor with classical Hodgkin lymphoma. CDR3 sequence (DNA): TGTGCCAGCAGCCTAGGACTGAACACCGGGGAGCTGTTTTTT. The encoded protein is CASSLGLNTGELFF.